This entry lists 16 T cell receptor beta chains sequenced from one sample in a study of cytomegalovirus exposure and HLA in healthy donors (dated by TCRdb to 2016 to 2017). The library was built by means of the immunoSEQ multiplex PCR assay. For the multiplex PCR, a mixture combining 60 forward primers for TCR Vbeta segments and 13 reverse primers for TCR Jbeta segments was used. TCRdb holds this immuneACCESS table with in-frame rearrangements only. Some clones are missing; in checked studies, unresolved V genes explain under half, and the rest has no known cause. In this sample's table one finds approximately 120,000 clones. The ten biggest clones cover around 2.7% of the sample. Sequencing used PBMCs. These receptor sequences come from a man between 25 and 39 years old in good health and CMV-seronegative.

This chain uses TRBV28 with TRBJ1-4; a possible D gene is TRBD1 (5 bases). V was trimmed by 3 bases and J by 0 bases, leaving 8 bases between them. The germline V gene has CDR1 MDHEN and CDR2 SYDVKM. The length of the CDR3 is 15 residues. For the CDR3, the DNA is TGTGCCAGCAGTTTTTCGGGGGCAACTAATGAAAAACTGTTTTTT. As protein: CASSFSGATNEKLFF.

The V call is TRBV12-5, the J call TRBJ1-5, with 7 bases identical to TRBD1. The germline CDR1 and CDR2 sequences are LGHNT and FRNRAP. This CDR3 contains 15 residues. V shed 3 bases and J 1 base; nucleotides not matched to a gene: 3. For the CDR3, the DNA is TGTGCTAGTGGTTTTAGGGGGCTAAGCAATCAGCCCCAGCATTTT. Its protein is CASGFRGLSNQPQHF.

The genes are TRBV6-1 and TRBJ1-1; 7 nucleotides align to TRBD1. The length of the CDR3 is 14 residues. Losses at the gene ends were 5 bases for V and 1 base for J; bases not matched to a gene: 4. Germline V gives CDR1 MNHNS, CDR2 SASEGT. CDR3 coding DNA: TGTGCCAGCAGTCCAACAGGGGAGAACACTGAAGCTTTCTTT. This gives the protein CASSPTGENTEAFF.

Here the CDR3 DNA reads TGTGCCTGGACCGCAGGTCTGGACGAGCAGTACTTC. Translation gives CAWTAGLDEQYF. This chain uses TRBV30 with TRBJ2-7, with D unresolved. The CDR3 consists of 12 residues. The V gene's germline CDR1 is GTSNPN and CDR2 SVGIG (reference sequence). The V and J ends lost 4 bases and 5 bases respectively, with 12 bases between them. The full variable domain, in which reference TRBV30 and TRBJ2-7 provide the parts outside the CDR3, is SQTIHQWPATLVQPVGSPLSLECTVEGTSNPNLYWYRQAAGRGLQLLFYSVGIGQISSEVPQNLSASRPQDRQFILSSKKLLLSDSGFYLCAWTAGLDEQYFGPGTRLTVT.

The chain recombines TRBV28 with TRBJ2-7, with 10 bases matching TRBD1. V was clipped by 6 bases and J by 3 bases; unmatched bases: 8. CDR3 length equals 15 residues. Per the germline V gene, CDR1 is MDHEN and CDR2 is SYDVKM. This chain's CDR3 is CASSPLGDRGYEQYF. In DNA, the CDR3 is TGTGCCAGCAGCCCGCTCGGGGACAGGGGCTACGAGCAGTACTTC.

This chain joins TRBV5-1 and TRBJ2-1; 15 positions match TRBD2. The CDR3 spans 20 residues. The ends lost 4 bases at V and 8 bases at J; junction bases unmatched: 19. Per germline, CDR1 SGHRS and CDR2 YFSETQ. The CDR3 DNA is TGCGCCAGCAGCCTCTTTCAGTGGACTAGCGGGAGGGCCCAGGGGGATGAGCAGTTCTTC. Amino acids: CASSLFQWTSGRAQGDEQFF.

The chain is built from TRBV4-1 and TRBJ1-2, with D perhaps TRBD1 (6 bases). CDR1 is MGHRA and CDR2 is YSYEKL in the germline V gene. This CDR3 comprises 15 residues. Deletions cut 6 bases from V and 8 bases from J, with 22 bases between. This CDR3 reads CASRHVGQGSGGYTF. Here the CDR3 DNA reads TGCGCCAGCAGGCACGTGGGGCAGGGGTCCGGGGGCTACACCTTC.

The V gene is TRBV4-2, the J gene TRBJ2-5; TRBD2 aligns across 9 bases. The CDR3 runs to 18 residues. The V gene's germline CDR1 is LGHNA and CDR2 YNFKEQ. V shed 0 bases and J 4 bases; nucleotides not matched to a gene: 12. The CDR3 reads CASSQELGRSGRRETQYF. DNA of the CDR3: TGTGCCAGCAGCCAAGAGTTGGGACGTAGCGGGAGAAGAGAGACCCAGTACTTC.

J is TRBJ1-1 and V is TRBV29-1; possibly TRBD1 for D (6 bases). Deletions cut 6 bases from V and 0 bases from J, with 14 bases between. The V gene's germline CDR1 is SQVTM and CDR2 ANQGSEA. This CDR3 comprises 14 residues. CDR3 amino acids: CSVIDRFMNTEAFF. As DNA, the CDR3 is TGCAGCGTCATTGACAGGTTCATGAACACTGAAGCTTTCTTT.

The chain recombines TRBV6-5 with TRBJ1-3; D is unclear. V dropped 6 bases and J dropped 2 bases, with 14 bases sitting between them. This CDR3 has 15 residues. Germline CDR1 is MNHEY and CDR2 is SVGAGI. The CDR3 DNA reads TGTGCCAGCAGCCTCGACGGGAACCCTGGAAACACCATATATTTT. As protein: CASSLDGNPGNTIYF.

The chain joins TRBV28 to TRBJ1-1; D possibly corresponds to TRBD1 (5 bases). V gave up 7 bases and J gave up 1 base, with 10 bases separating them. This CDR3 has 13 residues. CDR1 and CDR2 (germline): MDHEN, SYDVKM. For the CDR3, the DNA is TGTGCCAGCACCGGAAGGGGGAACACTGAAGCTTTCTTT. Amino acids: CASTGRGNTEAFF.

This rearrangement joins TRBV11-2 to TRBJ2-1; TRBD2 agrees at 7 bases. V trimming: 2 bases; J trimming: 3 bases; junction bases outside the gene matches: 7. The CDR3 spans 16 residues. Germline V gives CDR1 SGHAT, CDR2 FQNNGV. CDR3 region: CASSLLAEIFYNEQFF. The CDR3 bases are TGTGCCAGCAGCTTACTAGCGGAGATCTTCTACAATGAGCAGTTCTTC.

Concerning this clone itself: The junction does not match germline at one end; this may be a read error. The gene calls are TRBV5-1 and TRBJ2-2, with TRBD1 identical over 9 bases. The CDR3 runs to 16 residues. The V gene's germline CDR1 is SGHRS and CDR2 YFSETQ. CDR3 in amino acids: CASSLGGTGNAGELFF. The CDR3 DNA reads TGCGCCAGCAGCTTGGGAGGGACAGGGAACGCCGGGGAGCTGTTTTTT.

The chain joins TRBV19 to TRBJ2-7, with TRBD2 matching 13 bases. The germline gives CDR1 LNHDA, CDR2 SQIVND (reference sequence). The CDR3 spans 14 residues. Trimming cost V 10 bases and J 3 bases; bases outside gene matches: 6. CDR3 region: CATRLAGGLYEQYF. CDR3 DNA sequence: TGTGCCACCAGACTAGCGGGAGGTCTCTACGAGCAGTACTTC.

The rearrangement uses TRBV2 and TRBJ2-5; TRBD2 matches at 7 bases. The J call could be wrong; TRBJ2-7 is a better fit for the DNA end. CDR1 SNHLY and CDR2 FYNNEI come from the germline V gene. This CDR3 has 14 amino acids. CDR3 in amino acids: CATKTSHLSYEQYF. CDR3 DNA sequence: TGTGCCACGAAGACTAGCCACCTCTCCTACGAGCAGTACTTC.

This chain joins TRBV7-9 and TRBJ1-3; 10 bases align to TRBD1. CDR1 SEHNR and CDR2 FQNEAQ come from the germline V gene (reference sequence). This CDR3 contains 16 residues. Trimming took 1 base from V and 3 from J; bases not matched to a gene: 3. For the CDR3, the DNA is TGTGCCAGCAGCTTAGGCCGGGACAGGGGTGGAAACACCATATATTTT. Translating it yields CASSLGRDRGGNTIYF. The whole variable domain, remainder taken from reference TRBV7-9 and TRBJ1-3, is DTGVSQNPRHKITKRGQNVTFRCDPISEHNRLYWYRQTLGQGPEFLTYFQNEAQLEKSRLLSDRFSAERPKGSFSTLEIQRTEQGDSAMYLCASSLGRDRGGNTIYFGEGSWLTVV.